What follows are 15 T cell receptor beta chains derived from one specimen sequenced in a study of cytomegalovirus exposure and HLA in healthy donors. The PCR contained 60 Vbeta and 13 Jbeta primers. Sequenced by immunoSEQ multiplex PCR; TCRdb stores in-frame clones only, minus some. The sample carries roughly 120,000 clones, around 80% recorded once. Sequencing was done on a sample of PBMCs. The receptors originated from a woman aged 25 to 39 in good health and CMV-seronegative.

In DNA form, the CDR3 reads TGCGCCAGCAGCCCCGGACTTGTCACAGATACGCAGTATTTT. This codes for CASSPGLVTDTQYF. The chain recombines TRBV5-1 with TRBJ2-3, with a weak D call TRBD2 (5 bases). Trimming took 4 bases from V and 2 from J, leaving 11 bases between them. The germline V gene has CDR1 SGHRS and CDR2 YFSETQ. This CDR3 is 14 amino acids long.

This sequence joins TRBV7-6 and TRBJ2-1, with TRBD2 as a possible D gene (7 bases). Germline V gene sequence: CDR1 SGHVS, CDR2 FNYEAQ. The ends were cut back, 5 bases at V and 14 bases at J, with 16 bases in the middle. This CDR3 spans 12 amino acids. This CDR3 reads CASSTTGREKFF. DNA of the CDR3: TGTGCCAGCAGCACCACAGGGAGGGAAAAGTTCTTC.

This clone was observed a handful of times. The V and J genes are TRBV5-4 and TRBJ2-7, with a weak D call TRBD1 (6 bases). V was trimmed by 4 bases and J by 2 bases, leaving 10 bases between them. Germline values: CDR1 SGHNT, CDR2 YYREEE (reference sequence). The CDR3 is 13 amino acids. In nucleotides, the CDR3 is TGTGCCAGCAGCATACAGGGTACCTACGAGCAGTACTTC. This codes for CASSIQGTYEQYF.

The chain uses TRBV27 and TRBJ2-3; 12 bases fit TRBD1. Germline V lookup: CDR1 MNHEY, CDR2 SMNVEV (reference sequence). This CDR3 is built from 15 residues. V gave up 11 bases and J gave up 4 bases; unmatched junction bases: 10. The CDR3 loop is CASKPGQGAPDTQYF. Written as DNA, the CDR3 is TGTGCCTCTAAACCGGGACAGGGGGCCCCAGATACGCAGTATTTT.

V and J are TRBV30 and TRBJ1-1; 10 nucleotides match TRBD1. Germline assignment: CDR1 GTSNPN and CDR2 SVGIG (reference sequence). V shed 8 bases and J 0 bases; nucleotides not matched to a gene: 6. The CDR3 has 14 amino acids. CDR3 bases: TGTGCCCCGAAGGGGACAGGGGTGAACACTGAAGCTTTCTTT. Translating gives CAPKGTGVNTEAFF.

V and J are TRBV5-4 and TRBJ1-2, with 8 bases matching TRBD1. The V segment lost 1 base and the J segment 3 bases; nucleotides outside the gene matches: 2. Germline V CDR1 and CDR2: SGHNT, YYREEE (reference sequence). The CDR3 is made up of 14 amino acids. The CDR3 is CASSLQGAHYGYTF. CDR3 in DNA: TGTGCCAGCAGCTTGCAGGGGGCCCACTATGGCTACACCTTC.

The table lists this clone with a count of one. CDR3 sequence: CASSKGLAGGTSYNEQFF. DNA for the CDR3: TGTGCCAGTAGTAAGGGACTAGCGGGGGGAACCTCCTACAATGAGCAGTTCTTC. This chain uses TRBV19 with TRBJ2-1; 15 bases map to TRBD2. This CDR3 is 18 amino acids long. Germline V lookup: CDR1 LNHDA, CDR2 SQIVND (reference sequence). V lost 4 bases, J lost 0 bases, and 4 bases stayed unmatched.

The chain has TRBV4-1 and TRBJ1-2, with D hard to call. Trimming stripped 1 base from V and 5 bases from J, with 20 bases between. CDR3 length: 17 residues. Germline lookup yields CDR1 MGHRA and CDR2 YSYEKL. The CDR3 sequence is CASSQGFYRGSLYGYTF. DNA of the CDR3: TGCGCCAGCAGCCAAGGGTTCTACCGAGGGTCTCTTTATGGCTACACCTTC.

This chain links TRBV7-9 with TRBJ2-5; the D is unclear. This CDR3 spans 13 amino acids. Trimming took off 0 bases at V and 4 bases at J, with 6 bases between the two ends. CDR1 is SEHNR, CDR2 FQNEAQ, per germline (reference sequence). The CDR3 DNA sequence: TGTGCCAGCAGCTTAGCCCGTGTAGAGACCCAGTACTTC. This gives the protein CASSLARVETQYF.

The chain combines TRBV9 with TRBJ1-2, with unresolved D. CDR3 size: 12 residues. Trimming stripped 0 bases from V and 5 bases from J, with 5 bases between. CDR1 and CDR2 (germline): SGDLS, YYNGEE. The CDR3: CASSVGGYGYTF. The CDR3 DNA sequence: TGTGCCAGCAGCGTAGGAGGGTATGGCTACACCTTC. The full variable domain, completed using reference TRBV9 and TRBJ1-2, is DSGVTQTPKHLITATGQRVTLRCSPRSGDLSVYWYQQSLDQGLQFLIQYYNGEERAKGNILERFSAQQFPDLHSELNLSSLELGDSALYFCASSVGGYGYTFGSGTRLTVV.

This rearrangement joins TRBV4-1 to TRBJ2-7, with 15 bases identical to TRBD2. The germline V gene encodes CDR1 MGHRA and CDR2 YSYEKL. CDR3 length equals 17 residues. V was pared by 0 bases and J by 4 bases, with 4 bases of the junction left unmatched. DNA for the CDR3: TGCGCCAGCAGCCAAGAATGGACTAGCGGGGGGGCGTACGAGCAGTACTTC. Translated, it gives CASSQEWTSGGAYEQYF.

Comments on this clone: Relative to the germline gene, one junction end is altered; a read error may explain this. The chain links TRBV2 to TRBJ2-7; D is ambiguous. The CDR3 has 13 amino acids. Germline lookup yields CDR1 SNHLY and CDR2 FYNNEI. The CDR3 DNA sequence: TGTGCCAGCACGAGGAGCAGCTCCGACGAGCAGTACTTC. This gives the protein CASTRSSSDEQYF.

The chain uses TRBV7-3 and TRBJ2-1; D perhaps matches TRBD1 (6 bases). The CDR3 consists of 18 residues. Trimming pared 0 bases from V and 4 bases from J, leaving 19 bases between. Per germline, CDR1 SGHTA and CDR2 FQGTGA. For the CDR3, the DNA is TGTGCCAGCAGCTTAACGTTTGCCGAGGACAGACCATACAATGAGCAGTTCTTC. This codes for CASSLTFAEDRPYNEQFF.

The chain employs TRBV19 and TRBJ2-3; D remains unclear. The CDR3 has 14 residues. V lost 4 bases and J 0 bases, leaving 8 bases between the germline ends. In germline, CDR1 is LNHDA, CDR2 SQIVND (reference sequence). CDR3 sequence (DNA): TGTGCCAGTAGTAGTCAAATTAGCACAGATACGCAGTATTTT. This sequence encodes CASSSQISTDTQYF.

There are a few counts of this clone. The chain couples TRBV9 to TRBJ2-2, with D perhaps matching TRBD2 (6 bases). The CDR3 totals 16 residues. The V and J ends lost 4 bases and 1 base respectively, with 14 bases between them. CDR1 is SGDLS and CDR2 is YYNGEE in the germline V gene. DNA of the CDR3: TGTGCCAGCAGCCCGACGGAGGGGTTGAACACCGGGGAGCTGTTTTTT. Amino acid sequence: CASSPTEGLNTGELFF. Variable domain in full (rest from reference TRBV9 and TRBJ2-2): DSGVTQTPKHLITATGQRVTLRCSPRSGDLSVYWYQQSLDQGLQFLIQYYNGEERAKGNILERFSAQQFPDLHSELNLSSLELGDSALYFCASSPTEGLNTGELFFGEGSRLTVL.